This passage covers 13 T cell receptor beta chains from one sample sequenced in a study of shared clonotypes between healthy human individuals. Measured with immunoSEQ multiplex PCR; TCRdb has only the in-frame clones, and not every one. This table has about 480,000 clones, 60% to 80% appearing once. Sequencing was carried out using PBMCs. These receptors came from a woman aged 40 to 50 in good health. Some clones in this sample may be carry-over from other donors' samples.

The chain uses TRBV2 and TRBJ1-2; unclear D gene. This CDR3 is 12 amino acids long. Germline CDR1 and CDR2: SNHLY and FYNNEI. Trimming took 11 bases from V and 3 from J, leaving 13 bases between them. CDR3 loop: CAGQNRYYGYTF. The CDR3 DNA follows: TGTGCCGGCCAGAACCGATACTATGGCTACACCTTC.

This clone has a single count. The V call is TRBV11-2, the J call TRBJ1-1; 7 bases are a match to TRBD1. The germline CDR1 and CDR2 sequences are SGHAT and FQNNGV. V was pared by 3 bases and J by 11 bases, with 9 bases of the junction left unmatched. The CDR3 sequence is 13 residues long. CDR3 nucleotide sequence: TGTGCCAGCAGCTTTACAGGGGTAACAGATGCTTTCTTT. Encoded protein: CASSFTGVTDAFF.

V gene TRBV2 combines with J gene TRBJ1-4; D is perhaps TRBD1 (5 bases). CDR3 length: 16 amino acids. Germline loops: CDR1 SNHLY, CDR2 FYNNEI. Between the trimmed V and J ends, which lost 0 bases and 5 bases, there was a span of 13 bases. CDR3 in amino acids: CASSEAPAGPNEKLFF. The CDR3 bases are TGTGCCAGCAGTGAAGCGCCGGCAGGGCCAAATGAAAAACTGTTTTTT.

This clone was observed at least ten times. Other DNA sequences in the same sample also yield this CDR3. The chain links TRBV7-6 to TRBJ2-3, with a weak D call TRBD2 (6 bases). With 1 base removed from V and 3 bases from J, the gap between germline ends came to 11 bases. The length of the CDR3 is 15 residues. Germline values: CDR1 SGHVS, CDR2 FNYEAQ. CDR3 DNA sequence: TGTGCCAGCAGCTTAGTCGGGGGAAGGACAGATACGCAGTATTTT. This gives the protein CASSLVGGRTDTQYF.

The chain links TRBV15 to TRBJ2-5, with D possibly being TRBD2 (5 bases). The CDR3 covers 13 residues. CDR1 is LNHNV and CDR2 is YYDKDF in the germline V gene (reference sequence). Trimming left V 3 bases short and J 5 bases short, with 10 bases between. The CDR3, as DNA: TGTGCCACCAGCAGGGGAGTTGGTGAGACCCAGTACTTC. This translates into CATSRGVGETQYF.

The V and J genes are TRBV5-4 and TRBJ2-2; possibly TRBD2 for D (6 bases). Germline CDR1 is SGHNT and CDR2 is YYREEE (reference sequence). The CDR3 is made up of 16 amino acids. The V end was cut by 4 bases, the J end by 3 bases, with 16 bases between. CDR3 nucleotide sequence: TGTGCCAGCAGCCCAGTCGCGGGGCGGGACACCGGGGAGCTGTTTTTT. Protein: CASSPVAGRDTGELFF.

The chain employs TRBV19 and TRBJ2-2; 7 bases align to TRBD1. Looked up from germline, CDR1 is LNHDA and CDR2 is SQIVND (reference sequence). The CDR3 has 15 amino acids. V was clipped by 5 bases and J by 2 bases; unmatched bases: 5. The CDR3 DNA reads TGTGCCAGTAGTCTAGGGACAGTCAACACCGGGGAGCTGTTTTTT. This translates into CASSLGTVNTGELFF.

The chain couples TRBV7-3 to TRBJ2-3; the D gene is possibly TRBD2 (5 bases). CDR1 and CDR2 from the germline V gene are SGHTA and FQGTGA. This CDR3 contains 15 residues. V lost 1 base to trimming and J lost 2 bases, with 10 bases between them. The CDR3 coding sequence is TGTGCCAGCAGCTTAATGACGGGGATCACAGATACGCAGTATTTT. Translating it yields CASSLMTGITDTQYF.

The chain employs TRBV11-1 and TRBJ1-5, with 8 bases aligning to TRBD1. The junction had 7 bases not matched to a gene; V was cut back by 5 bases and J by 7 bases. This CDR3 contains 14 residues. Looked up from germline, CDR1 is SGHAT and CDR2 is FQDESV (reference sequence). The CDR3 DNA is TGTGCCAGCAGCCCGACAGGGGTAGGGCAGCCCCAGCATTTT. Protein: CASSPTGVGQPQHF. Complete variable domain (other parts from reference TRBV11-1 and TRBJ1-5): EAEVAQSPRYKITEKSQAVAFWCDPISGHATLYWYRQILGQGPELLVQFQDESVVDDSQLPKDRFSAERLKGVDSTLKIQPAELGDSAMYLCASSPTGVGQPQHFGDGTRLSIL.

The V gene is TRBV7-3, the J gene TRBJ2-7; 7 nucleotides agree with TRBD2. The V segment lost 2 bases and the J segment 6 bases; nucleotides outside the gene matches: 4. The germline CDR1 and CDR2 sequences are SGHTA and FQGTGA. This CDR3 has 13 residues. This CDR3 is CASSLVRESEQYF. The CDR3 DNA reads TGTGCCAGCAGCTTAGTGCGGGAGAGCGAGCAGTACTTC.

The chain uses TRBV5-1 and TRBJ2-7; D is perhaps TRBD1 or TRBD2 (6 bases each). The germline V and J ends were trimmed by 0 bases and 4 bases, with 11 bases remaining between them. Germline CDR1 and CDR2: SGHRS and YFSETQ. The CDR3 covers 14 residues. CDR3 amino acids: CASSLEGGGYEQYF. CDR3 DNA: TGCGCCAGCAGCTTGGAGGGGGGAGGTTACGAGCAGTACTTC.

A single count supports this clone. The CDR3 DNA is TGTGCCAGCAGTCACCGGACAGGGACAGATACGCAGTATTTT. Its protein product is CASSHRTGTDTQYF. The rearrangement joins TRBV6-5 to TRBJ2-3; the match to TRBD1 covers 8 bases. With 5 bases clipped from V and 3 bases from J, the junction kept 4 bases outside the gene matches. The germline V gene encodes CDR1 MNHEY and CDR2 SVGAGI. This CDR3 spans 14 amino acids.

The genes are TRBV5-6 and TRBJ1-1; D is ambiguous. Trimming shortened V by 2 bases and J by 0 bases, and 8 bases separated the two germline ends. The CDR3 extends over 14 amino acids. Germline CDR1 and CDR2: SGHDT and YYEEEE. The CDR3 sequence: CASSFSRMNTEAFF. The CDR3 DNA reads TGTGCCAGCAGCTTTAGCCGAATGAACACTGAAGCTTTCTTT.